A selection of T cell receptor beta chains follows, all from one sample in a study of blood T cell repertoires in COVID-19. Libraries were prepared by immunoSEQ multiplex PCR; TCRdb keeps only in-frame clonotypes and omits some of them. The sample includes about 370,000 clones, around 87% of them seen just once. The sequenced sample consisted of peripheral blood. The receptor source for this set is a woman aged 25 to 39 with COVID-19, enrolled during active disease. Each CDR3 is given with its conserved first and last residue. A D gene is named only where the DNA matches it firmly. Clone size appears in some rows only: once, few, many, or a class for an expanded clone.

>TRBJ2-3|.|TRBV9|TRBD1
TGTGCCAGCAGCGAACTGACAGGGGTGGATACGCAGTATTTT
CASSELTGVDTQYF
>TRBJ1-1|.|TRBV7-2|.
TGTGCCAGCAGCTTAGGAGTTAAGTTAAAGACTGAAGCTTTCTTT
CASSLGVKLKTEAFF
>TRBJ1-4|.|TRBV4-2|.
TGTGCCAGCAGCCTCCCAGACAGATCTGAAAAACTGTTTTTT
CASSLPDRSEKLFF
>TRBJ2-3|.|TRBV24-1|.
TGTGCCACCAGTAACCCAAGACGGGCGGGAGATACGCAGTATTTT
CATSNPRRAGDTQYF
>TRBJ1-2|.|TRBV11-2|.
TGTGCCAGGGACCCGGTGAGGGACTATGGCTACACCTTC
CARDPVRDYGYTF
>TRBJ1-5|.|TRBV7-6|.
TGTGCCAGCAGCTCCCGGGAGGATCAGCCCCAGCATTTT
CASSSREDQPQHF
>TRBJ1-6|.|TRBV6-5|TRBD1
TGTGCCATAGATCCCCCGGGACAGACGAATTCACCCCTCCACTTT
CAIDPPGQTNSPLHF
>TRBJ1-5|.|TRBV7-2|.
TGTGCCAGCAGCTTAATTTCTATCAGCAATCAGCCCCAGCATTTT
CASSLISISNQPQHF
>TRBJ2-5|.|TRBV9|.
TGTGCCAGCAGCGTAGGTTTAGGGGTGGAGACCCAGTACTTC
CASSVGLGVETQYF
>TRBJ2-7|.|TRBV2|.
TGTGCCAGCAGCCCCGCCCCCGGGAGCTCCTACGAGCAGTACTTC
CASSPAPGSSYEQYF
>TRBJ1-3|.|TRBV7-9|.
TGTGCCAGCAGCTTAAGCGGGCAAGGAAACACCATATATTTT
CASSLSGQGNTIYF
>TRBJ2-5|.|TRBV6-5|.
TGTGCCAGCAAAGTCGGGACAAACCAAGAGACCCAGTACTTC
CASKVGTNQETQYF
>TRBJ1-5|.|TRBV27|TRBD1
TGTGCCAGCAGACCGACAGGGCCCAATCAGCCCCAGCATTTT
CASRPTGPNQPQHF
>TRBJ1-4|once|TRBV6-5|.
TGTGCCAGCAGGGGGAGGGACGCAACTAATGAAAAACTGTTTTTT
CASRGRDATNEKLFF
>TRBJ1-1|.|TRBV12-3/TRBV12-4|.
TGTGCCAGCAGCCGAAAGACAGGTGAAGCTTTCTTT
CASSRKTGEAFF
>TRBJ2-5|.|TRBV19|.
TGTGCCAGTAGTATCGGAGCAGGGATGGAGACCCAGTACTTC
CASSIGAGMETQYF
>TRBJ2-1|.|TRBV6-4|TRBD2
TGTGCCAGCAAACGGACTAGCGGGAGCAATGAGCAGTTCTTC
CASKRTSGSNEQFF
>TRBJ1-1|.|TRBV24-1|.
TGTGCCACCAGTGATTTAGTCAGGGGGAACACTGAAGCTTTCTTT
CATSDLVRGNTEAFF
>TRBJ2-1|.|TRBV11-3|TRBD2
TGTGCCAGCAGCTTAGACCTGAGCGGGAGGTCCTACAATGAGCAGTTCTTC
CASSLDLSGRSYNEQFF
>TRBJ2-7|.|TRBV3-1/TRBV3-2|.
TGTGCCAGCAGCCTCAGCGGTATGAGCTCCTACGAGCAGTACTTC
CASSLSGMSSYEQYF
>TRBJ2-2|.|TRBV5-1|TRBD2
TGCGCCAGCAGCCCTAGCGGGAGGGTTGACACCGGGGAGCTGTTTTTT
CASSPSGRVDTGELFF
>TRBJ1-1|.|TRBV4-1|.
TGCGCCAGCAGCCAAGGACAGAGTGGTGAAGCTTTCTTT
CASSQGQSGEAFF
>TRBJ2-7|.|TRBV30|.
TGTGCCTGGAGTCCCGGACAGAGCTCCTACGAGCAGTACTTC
CAWSPGQSSYEQYF
>TRBJ2-5|.|TRBV7-9|.
TGTGCCAGCAGCTTAGGGGCCAGCTACCAAGAGACCCAGTACTTC
CASSLGASYQETQYF
>TRBJ2-7|few|TRBV18|.
TGTGCCAGCTCACCAGAGAGGTACTACGAGCAGTACTTC
CASSPERYYEQYF
>TRBJ1-1|.|TRBV4-2|TRBD1
TGTGCCAGCAGCCGTGGGACAGGTACTGAAGCTTTCTTT
CASSRGTGTEAFF
>TRBJ1-1|.|TRBV28|.
TGTGCCAGCTGGATCCCGGGGGGAGTCACTGAAGCTTTCTTT
CASWIPGGVTEAFF
>TRBJ1-2|.|TRBV7-3|.
TGTGCCAGCAGCCCATACGGGGGGCAGCCTCCTACTAACTATGGCTACACCTTC
CASSPYGGQPPTNYGYTF